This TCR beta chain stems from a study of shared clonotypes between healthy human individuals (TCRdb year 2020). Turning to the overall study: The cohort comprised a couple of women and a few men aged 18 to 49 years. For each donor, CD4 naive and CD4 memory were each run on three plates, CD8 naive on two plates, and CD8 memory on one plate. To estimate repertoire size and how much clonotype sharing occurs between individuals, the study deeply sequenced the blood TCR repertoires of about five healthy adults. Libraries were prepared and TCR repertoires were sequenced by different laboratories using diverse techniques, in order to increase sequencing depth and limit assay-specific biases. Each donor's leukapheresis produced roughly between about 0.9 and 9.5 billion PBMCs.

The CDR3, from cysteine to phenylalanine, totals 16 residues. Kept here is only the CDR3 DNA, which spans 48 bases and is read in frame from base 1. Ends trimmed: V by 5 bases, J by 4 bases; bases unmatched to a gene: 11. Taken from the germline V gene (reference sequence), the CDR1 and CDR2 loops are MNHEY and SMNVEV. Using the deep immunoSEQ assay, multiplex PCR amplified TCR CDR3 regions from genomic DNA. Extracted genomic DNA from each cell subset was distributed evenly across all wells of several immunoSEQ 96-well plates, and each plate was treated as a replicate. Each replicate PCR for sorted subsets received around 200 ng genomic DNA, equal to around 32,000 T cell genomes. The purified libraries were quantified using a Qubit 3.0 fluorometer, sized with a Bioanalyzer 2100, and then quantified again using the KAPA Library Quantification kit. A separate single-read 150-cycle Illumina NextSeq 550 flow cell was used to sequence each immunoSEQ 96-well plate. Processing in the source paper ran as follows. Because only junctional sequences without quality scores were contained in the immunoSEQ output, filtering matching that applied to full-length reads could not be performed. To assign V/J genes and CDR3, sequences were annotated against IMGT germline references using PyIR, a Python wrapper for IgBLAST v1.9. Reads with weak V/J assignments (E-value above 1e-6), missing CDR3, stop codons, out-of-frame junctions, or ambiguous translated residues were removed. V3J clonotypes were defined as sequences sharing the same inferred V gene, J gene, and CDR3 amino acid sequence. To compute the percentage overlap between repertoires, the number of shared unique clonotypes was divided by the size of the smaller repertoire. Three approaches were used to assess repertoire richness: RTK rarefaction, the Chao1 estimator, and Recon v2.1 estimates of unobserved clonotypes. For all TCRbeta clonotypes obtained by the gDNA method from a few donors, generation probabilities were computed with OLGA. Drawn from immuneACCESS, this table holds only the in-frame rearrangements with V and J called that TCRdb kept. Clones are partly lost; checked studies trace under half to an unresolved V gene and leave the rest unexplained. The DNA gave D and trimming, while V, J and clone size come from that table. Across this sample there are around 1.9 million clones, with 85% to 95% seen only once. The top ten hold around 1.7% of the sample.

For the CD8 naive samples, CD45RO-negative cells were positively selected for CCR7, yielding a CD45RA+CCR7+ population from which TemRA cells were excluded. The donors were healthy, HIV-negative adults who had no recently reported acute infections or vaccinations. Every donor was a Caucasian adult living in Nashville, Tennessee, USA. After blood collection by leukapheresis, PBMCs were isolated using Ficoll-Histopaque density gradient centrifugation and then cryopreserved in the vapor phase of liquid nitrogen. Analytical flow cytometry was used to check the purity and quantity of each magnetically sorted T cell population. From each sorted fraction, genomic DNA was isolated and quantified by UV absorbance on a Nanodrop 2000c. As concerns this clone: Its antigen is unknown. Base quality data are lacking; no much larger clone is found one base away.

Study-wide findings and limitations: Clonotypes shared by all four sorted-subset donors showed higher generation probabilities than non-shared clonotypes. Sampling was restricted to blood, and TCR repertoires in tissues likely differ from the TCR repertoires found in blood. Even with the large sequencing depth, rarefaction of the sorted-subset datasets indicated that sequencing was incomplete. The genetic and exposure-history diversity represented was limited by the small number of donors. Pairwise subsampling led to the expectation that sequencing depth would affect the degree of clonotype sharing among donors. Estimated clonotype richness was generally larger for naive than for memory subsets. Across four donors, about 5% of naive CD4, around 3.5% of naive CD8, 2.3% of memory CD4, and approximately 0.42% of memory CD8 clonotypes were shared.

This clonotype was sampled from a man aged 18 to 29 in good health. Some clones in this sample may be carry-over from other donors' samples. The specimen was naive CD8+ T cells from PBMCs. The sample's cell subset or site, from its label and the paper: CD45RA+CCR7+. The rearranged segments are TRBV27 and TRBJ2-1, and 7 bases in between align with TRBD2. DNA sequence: TGTGCCAGCAGTCCCTCTAGCGGAGTCATTTACAATGAGCAGTTCTTC. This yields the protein CASSPSSGVIYNEQFF.